The next 25 T cell receptor beta chains were all read from a single sample in a study of human T cells and chemical hapten exposure. Time point denoted: pre-sensitization, week 0. This sample's treatment: therapeutic diphenylcyclopropenone sensitization with weekly scalp DPC. A single record per CDR3 protein comes from TCRdb applying MiXCR to the RACE reads. This table has 190,000 or so distinct CDR3 sequences, under 35% appearing once. The sequences come from whole blood, collected in connection with sensitization to the hapten diphenylcyclopropenone (DPC). The receptors were sampled from a woman between 25 and 40 years old with alopecia areata. Some clones in this sample may be carry-over from other donors' samples.

The V and J genes are TRBV6-2 or TRBV6-3 and TRBJ1-5; 7 bases line up with TRBD1. The CDR3 extends over 15 amino acids. The V and J ends lost 6 bases and 3 bases, in that order; junction bases with no gene match: 8. Germline CDR1 MNHEY, CDR2 SVGEGT. This CDR3 reads CASRQGGQVNQPQHF. Written as DNA, the CDR3 is TGTGCCAGCAGGCAAGGCGGACAGGTCAATCAGCCCCAGCATTTT.

This clonotype was seen a few times. The chain carries TRBV4-2 and TRBJ1-3; D remains ambiguous. The CDR3 is 13 amino acids. V was pared by 1 base and J by 7 bases, with 8 bases between. The germline V gene encodes CDR1 LGHNA and CDR2 YNFKEQ. CDR3 amino acids: CASSQVLDNTIYF. Written as DNA, the CDR3 is TGTGCCAGCAGCCAAGTTCTGGACAACACCATATATTTT.

The V and J genes are TRBV28 and TRBJ1-1; maybe TRBD1 (5 bases). Germline V gives CDR1 MDHEN, CDR2 SYDVKM. The CDR3 loop spans 15 amino acids. V was trimmed by 2 bases and J by 11 bases, leaving 21 bases between them. CDR3 in DNA: TGTGCCAGCAGTTTAGAACCGACAGTACAGAGTCGCGCTTTCTTT. It yields the protein CASSLEPTVQSRAFF.

The rearrangement links TRBV7-2 to TRBJ2-3, with TRBD2 matching 13 bases. The CDR3 runs 15 residues. CDR1 and CDR2 from the germline V gene are SGHTA and FQGNSA. Trimming at V came to 6 bases and at J to 5 bases, leaving 5 bases not matched to a gene. The chain's CDR3 is CASRPRTSGGDTQYF. The CDR3 nucleotides are TGTGCCAGCAGGCCCCGGACTAGCGGGGGAGATACGCAGTATTTT. Full variable domain (remainder filled in from reference TRBV7-2 and TRBJ2-3): GAGVSQSPSNKVTEKGKDVELRCDPISGHTALYWYRQSLGQGLEFLIYFQGNSAPDKSGLPSDRFSAERTGGSVSTLTIQRTQQEDSAVYLCASRPRTSGGDTQYFGPGTRLTVL.

This clonotype was picked up a small number of times. This chain connects TRBV5-6 to TRBJ2-3; TRBD1 matches at 7 bases. Germline assignment: CDR1 SGHDT and CDR2 YYEEEE. Germline trimming cut 1 base from V and 4 bases from J; bases unmatched to any gene: 6. The CDR3 spans 15 residues. This chain's CDR3 is CASSLRQGTADTQYF. As DNA, the CDR3 is TGTGCCAGCAGCTTGCGACAGGGTACCGCAGATACGCAGTATTTT.

The chain combines TRBV20-1 with TRBJ1-2, with no clear D. The V end lost 5 bases, the J end lost 4 bases, and 11 bases lay between the germline ends. This CDR3 has 12 amino acids. CDR1 and CDR2 (germline): DFQATT, SNEGSKA (reference sequence). CDR3 nucleotide sequence: TGCAGTGCTGGACCCTCGCTCTATGGCTACACCTTC. Encoded protein: CSAGPSLYGYTF.

The V call is TRBV28, the J call TRBJ1-1; the D gene is possibly TRBD1 (5 bases). The V end was cut by 6 bases, the J end by 1 base, with 12 bases between. The CDR3 is made up of 14 amino acids. Germline loops: CDR1 MDHEN, CDR2 SYDVKM. The CDR3 is CASSRQLGNTEAFF. The CDR3 nucleotides read TGTGCCAGCAGCCGACAGCTGGGGAACACTGAAGCTTTCTTT.

This rearrangement joins TRBV11-2 to TRBJ1-2; D not resolved. Looked up from germline, CDR1 is SGHAT and CDR2 is FQNNGV. The V gene lost 0 bases and the J gene lost 2 bases, with 10 bases spanning the gap. The CDR3 contains 15 residues. The CDR3 nucleotides are TGTGCCAGCAGCTTAGAAGAGGGAACCAACTATGGCTACACCTTC. This gives the protein CASSLEEGTNYGYTF.

The chain has TRBV6-5 and TRBJ1-5; 7 positions agree with TRBD1. This CDR3 comprises 13 residues. Germline CDR1 is MNHEY and CDR2 is SVGAGI. The ends lost 5 bases at V and 6 bases at J; junction bases unmatched: 4. The CDR3 region has the DNA TGTGCCAGCAGTCCAGACAGGGCTCAGCCCCAGCATTTT. Protein: CASSPDRAQPQHF.

This clonotype was detected a few times. J is TRBJ1-1 and V is TRBV2; D is possibly TRBD1 (5 bases). V dropped 5 bases and J dropped 4 bases, with 14 bases sitting between them. The germline gives CDR1 SNHLY, CDR2 FYNNEI. The CDR3 is 14 amino acids. This chain's CDR3 is CASSSGNAGTEAFF. The CDR3 region has the DNA TGTGCCAGCAGTTCAGGGAACGCGGGCACTGAAGCTTTCTTT.

This clonotype was seen a single time. This CDR3 is CASRGHETEAFF. The CDR3 DNA is TGTGCCAGCAGAGGACACGAAACTGAAGCTTTCTTT. The chain uses TRBV6-6 and TRBJ1-1; possible D gene TRBD1, 5 bases. Trimming took 6 bases from V and 5 from J, leaving 10 bases between them. This CDR3 comprises 12 residues. The germline gives CDR1 MNHNY, CDR2 SVGAGI (reference sequence).

The chain employs TRBV6-5 and TRBJ1-2, with 7 bases that match TRBD1. The J segment lost 1 base and the V segment lost 4 bases, leaving 9 bases of the junction unmatched. The germline gives CDR1 MNHEY, CDR2 SVGAGI. The CDR3 sequence is 16 residues long. CDR3 nucleotide sequence: TGTGCCAGCAGTTTTCTACCGGGACAGAGTAACTATGGCTACACCTTC. This sequence encodes CASSFLPGQSNYGYTF.

This chain uses TRBV13 with TRBJ2-1; unclear D gene. V was shortened by 5 bases and J by 5 bases, with 7 bases between the two germline ends. Germline V gene lookup returns CDR1 PRHDT and CDR2 FYEKMQ (reference sequence). This CDR3 region has 12 residues. The CDR3 coding sequence is TGTGCCAGCAGCAAGACAAACAATGAGCAGTTCTTC. The encoded protein is CASSKTNNEQFF.

This clonotype occurred a few times. The chain is built from TRBV2 and TRBJ2-7; 8 nucleotides agree with TRBD1. This CDR3 spans 15 amino acids. In germline, CDR1 is SNHLY, CDR2 FYNNEI. J gave up 6 bases and V 6 bases, and 13 bases lay outside the gene matches. The DNA of the CDR3 is TGTGCCAGCAGGGTACAGGGGGTGTTGAACTCCGAGCAGTACTTC. This translates into CASRVQGVLNSEQYF.

The table lists this clonotype with a few counts. The V gene is TRBV29-1, the J gene TRBJ1-1; weak D call: TRBD1 (5 bases). Trimming cost V 2 bases and J 6 bases, with 16 bases left between them. The CDR3 sequence is 14 residues long. Germline V gene sequence: CDR1 SQVTM, CDR2 ANQGSEA. In DNA, the CDR3 is TGCAGCGTTGAAAGTTACCGGGGGTTAGCTGAAGCTTTCTTT. Its protein is CSVESYRGLAEAFF.

The table lists this clonotype with many counts. The CDR3 here is CASSPSRGNEQFF. DNA of the CDR3: TGTGCCAGCTCACCTTCACGGGGGAATGAGCAGTTCTTC. The chain has TRBV18 and TRBJ2-1; maybe TRBD2 (6 bases). V dropped 3 bases and J dropped 7 bases, with 10 bases sitting between them. This CDR3 is 13 amino acids long. The V gene's germline CDR1 is KGHSH and CDR2 LQKENI.

This clonotype was detected a few times. The chain links TRBV9 to TRBJ1-6; 8 positions agree with TRBD1. The V segment lost 5 bases and the J segment 6 bases; nucleotides outside the gene matches: 7. The CDR3 is 15 residues long. Germline V gives CDR1 SGDLS, CDR2 YYNGEE. The DNA of the CDR3 is TGTGCCAGCAGTCTAGGCGGACAGGGTAATTCACCCCTCCACTTT. This codes for CASSLGGQGNSPLHF.

This clonotype was observed a handful of times. V usage is TRBV9 and J usage is TRBJ2-3; 12 bases are shared with TRBD2. This CDR3 region has 16 residues. After removal of 3 bases from V and 8 bases from J, the junction contained 10 bases not matched to a gene. Germline CDR1 and CDR2: SGDLS and YYNGEE. This CDR3 reads CASSAGLAGLKGTQYF. DNA for the CDR3: TGTGCCAGCAGCGCCGGACTAGCGGGGCTGAAGGGTACGCAGTATTTT.

This clonotype has more than one count but fewer than ten. The CDR3 bases are TGTGCCAGCAGCACCATCTCCTATGGCTACACCTTC. Translation: CASSTISYGYTF. This rearrangement joins TRBV5-6 to TRBJ1-2; no clear D gene. This CDR3 region has 12 residues. The germline V gene has CDR1 SGHDT and CDR2 YYEEEE. With 4 bases removed from V and 4 bases from J, the gap between germline ends came to 8 bases.

Only a few counts were recorded for this clonotype. The chain links TRBV28 to TRBJ2-7; possible D gene TRBD2, 7 bases. Germline CDR1 is MDHEN and CDR2 is SYDVKM. This CDR3 contains 16 residues. The germline V and J ends were trimmed by 6 bases and 2 bases, with 20 bases remaining between them. The CDR3 spells CASSLRGGAGAYEQYF. The CDR3 DNA reads as TGTGCCAGCAGCCTCCGAGGGGGGGCAGGTGCCTACGAGCAGTACTTC.

This clonotype was counted a few times. The CDR3: CASSQGENQPQHF. For the CDR3, the DNA is TGCGCCAGCAGCCAAGGGGAAAATCAGCCCCAGCATTTT. The chain joins TRBV4-3 to TRBJ1-5; no firm D call. The CDR3 length is 13 residues. Germline loops: CDR1 LGHNA, CDR2 YSLEER. Deletions cut 1 base from V and 4 bases from J, with 5 bases between.

This chain connects TRBV29-1 to TRBJ2-7, with unresolved D. Germline CDR1 SQVTM, CDR2 ANQGSEA. CDR3 length: 12 amino acids. The V gene lost 4 bases and the J gene lost 6 bases, with 13 bases spanning the gap. This CDR3 reads CSVGTSAAEQYF. DNA of the CDR3: TGCAGCGTTGGGACCTCGGCGGCCGAGCAGTACTTC.

The chain combines TRBV9 with TRBJ1-5; 7 bases match TRBD1. Losses at the gene ends were 4 bases for V and 3 bases for J; bases not matched to a gene: 7. The CDR3 is 15 amino acids. Germline V gives CDR1 SGDLS, CDR2 YYNGEE. The CDR3, as DNA: TGTGCCAGCAGCTCGGGACAGTCAAACAATCAGCCCCAGCATTTT. Translated, it gives CASSSGQSNNQPQHF.

The chain joins TRBV7-2 to TRBJ1-4; 10 bases map to TRBD1. The CDR3 runs 14 residues. Per germline, CDR1 SGHTA and CDR2 FQGNSA. V lost 3 bases, J lost 9 bases, and 4 bases stayed unmatched. Here the CDR3 reads CASSFGQGVKKLFF. The CDR3 DNA is TGTGCCAGCAGCTTCGGACAGGGGGTCAAAAAACTGTTTTTT.

This clonotype was seen more than once but under ten times. This chain connects TRBV5-1 to TRBJ2-1; 7 positions agree with TRBD2. This CDR3 region has 14 residues. The ends lost 0 bases at V and 5 bases at J; junction bases unmatched: 2. CDR1 and CDR2 from the germline V gene are SGHRS and YFSETQ. CDR3 sequence: CASSLGLANNEQFF. The CDR3, as DNA: TGCGCCAGCAGCTTGGGACTAGCTAACAATGAGCAGTTCTTC.